This TCR beta chain was profiled in a study of regulatory T cells in long-lasting Graves disease. Specified time point: newly diagnosed GD, antithyroid drugs for less than 3 months. RNA extracted from PBMCs served as the sequencing template. This clonotype was found many times. Libraries of TCR beta came from iRepertoire HTBI primers plus Arm-PCR of CDR3 regions. MiXCR, run by TCRdb on the multiplex PCR reads, gives a single entry per CDR3 protein. The top ten hold around 13% of the sample, which has over 200,000 distinct CDR3 sequences, more than 15% seen once. The V end lost 9 bases, the J end lost 2 bases, and 14 bases lay between the germline ends. Looked up from germline, CDR1 is KGHDR and CDR2 is SFDVKD. This CDR3 contains 14 residues. The same sample was also used in a study of T cells in Graves' hyperthyroidism and ophthalmopathy. As that report states: Over 18 months, lack of ophthalmopathy progression marked Graves' hyperthyroidism as stable. The study used the HTBI primer set for a first-round RT-PCR of the TCR CDR3.

V and J are TRBV24-1 and TRBJ2-3, with unresolved D. Specimen: peripheral blood mononuclear cells (PBMCs), collected at new diagnosis, from a patient treated with antithyroid drugs. The clonotype was recovered from a woman aged 25-40 years with Graves disease. CDR3 in amino acids: CATGSRQDTDTQYF. For the CDR3, the DNA is TGTGCCACCGGGTCCAGGCAAGACACAGATACGCAGTATTTT.